Below, 18 T cell receptor beta chains from the same sample are listed, as sequenced in a study of cytotoxic CD8 clonotypes in ibrutinib-treated CLL. Sequencing was performed with immunoSEQ multiplex PCR; in TCRdb, only in-frame clones are kept and a portion is missing. The data contain some 150,000 clones, about 78% of them seen just once; the ten biggest clones take up 4.5% to 6.5%. Sequenced here: PBMCs, sampled after 24 months of ibrutinib treatment. The receptors were sampled from a human donor with chronic lymphocytic leukemia.

The J gene is TRBJ2-1, the V gene TRBV5-8, with TRBD2 matching over 7 bases. Germline-derived CDR1 and CDR2 are SGHTS and YDEGEE. This CDR3 is built from 13 residues. The J segment lost 2 bases and the V segment lost 6 bases, leaving 2 bases of the junction unmatched. The CDR3 DNA follows: TGTGCCAGCAACCGGGGGGCCTACAATGAGCAGTTCTTC. Protein: CASNRGAYNEQFF.

This clone showed up just a few times. The rearrangement uses TRBV28 and TRBJ2-2, with D perhaps matching TRBD1 (5 bases). Germline V gene data show CDR1 as MDHEN and CDR2 as SYDVKM. The length of the CDR3 is 13 residues. The V end was cut by 8 bases, the J end by 0 bases, with 7 bases between. DNA for the CDR3: TGTGCCAGCCAGGGCCCGAACACCGGGGAGCTGTTTTTT. This codes for CASQGPNTGELFF.

The V gene is TRBV18, the J gene TRBJ2-7, with TRBD1 identical over 10 bases. CDR1 is KGHSH, CDR2 LQKENI, per germline. This CDR3 contains 14 residues. Trimming removed 6 bases from V and 4 bases from J; junction bases left unmatched: 6. CDR3 nucleotide sequence: TGTGCCAGCTCCCCGACAGGGGGCGGGTACGAGCAGTACTTC. This codes for CASSPTGGGYEQYF.

The sample holds one count of this clone. This rearrangement joins TRBV9 to TRBJ2-3; 7 bases agree with TRBD2. CDR3 length: 15 residues. With 0 bases clipped from V and 7 bases from J, the junction kept 8 bases outside the gene matches. The germline gives CDR1 SGDLS, CDR2 YYNGEE. CDR3 sequence: CASSVGSSGLNTQYF. CDR3 in DNA: TGTGCCAGCAGCGTAGGGAGTAGCGGGCTTAATACGCAGTATTTT.

By share, this clone counts as medium-sized. The V call is TRBV10-3, the J call TRBJ1-4; the D is unclear. V was cut by 6 bases and J by 8 bases, with 13 bases left in between. Germline assignment: CDR1 ENHRY and CDR2 SYGVKD. The CDR3 is made up of 13 amino acids. CDR3 protein: CAIREAPREKLFF. The CDR3 DNA is TGTGCCATCAGGGAGGCACCACGAGAAAAACTGTTTTTT.

V is TRBV15 and J is TRBJ2-7; D not resolved. The V gene's germline CDR1 is LNHNV and CDR2 YYDKDF (reference sequence). The V and J ends lost 5 bases and 5 bases respectively, with 16 bases between them. The CDR3 has 14 amino acids. This CDR3 reads CATSPRWPVDEQYF. CDR3 DNA: TGTGCCACCAGCCCCCGGTGGCCGGTCGACGAGCAGTACTTC.

J is TRBJ2-7 and V is TRBV7-8; the D gene is possibly TRBD2 (5 bases). Trimming cost V 1 base and J 0 bases, with 7 bases left between them. The CDR3 spans 14 residues. From germline, CDR1 is SGHVS and CDR2 FQNEAQ. The CDR3 coding sequence is TGTGCCAGCAGCTTAGGGCTAGCCTCCTACGAGCAGTACTTC. This codes for CASSLGLASYEQYF.

The V gene is TRBV7-8, the J gene TRBJ1-5; D possibly corresponds to TRBD1 (6 bases). Germline V gene lookup returns CDR1 SGHVS and CDR2 FQNEAQ. The CDR3 is made up of 14 amino acids. V lost 5 bases, J lost 5 bases, and 13 bases lay in between. CDR3 nucleotides: TGTGCCAGCAGCCCCCGGACAGACTATCAGCCCCAGCATTTT. Translated, it gives CASSPRTDYQPQHF. The full variable domain, completed using reference TRBV7-8 and TRBJ1-5, is GAGVSQSPRYKVAKRGQDVALRCDPISGHVSLFWYQQALGQGPEFLTYFQNEAQLDKSGLPSDRFFAERPEGSVSTLKIQRTQQEDSAVYLCASSPRTDYQPQHFGDGTRLSIL.

This clone appeared a few times. This chain connects TRBV7-8 to TRBJ1-2; D might be TRBD1 (5 bases). V was clipped by 5 bases and J by 4 bases, with 14 bases between them. Germline CDR1 reads SGHVS; CDR2 reads FQNEAQ. The CDR3 sequence is 14 residues long. This chain's CDR3 is CASSPSGGGYGYTF. In DNA, the CDR3 is TGTGCCAGCAGCCCCAGTGGTGGGGGCTATGGCTACACCTTC.

Of note for this clone: Likely a read error: the CDR3 ends without its conserved phenylalanine or tryptophan. It is unclear where the CDR3 begins or ends on the DNA, so no DNA is shown, and the CDR3 is as TCRdb lists it. The genes are TRBV14 and TRBJ1-2. Ends included, the CDR3 has 12 residues. CDR1 is SGHDN and CDR2 is FVKESK in the germline V gene. CDR3 sequence reads: CASSHGPGAVGL.

The rearrangement uses TRBV6-6 and TRBJ2-7; 7 nucleotides match TRBD2. CDR3 length: 13 residues. V shed 4 bases and J 4 bases; nucleotides not matched to a gene: 4. Per germline, CDR1 MNHNY and CDR2 SVGAGI (reference sequence). CDR3 sequence (DNA): TGTGCCAGCAGTTGGGGGGGTCCTTACGAGCAGTACTTC. Amino acids: CASSWGGPYEQYF.

A note on this clone: Sequence at one end of the junction differs from germline and may be a read error. The V and J genes are TRBV4-1 and TRBJ1-2; no definite D call. This CDR3 comprises 15 residues. Per the germline V gene, CDR1 is MGHRA and CDR2 is YSYEKL. The CDR3 coding sequence is TGCGTCAGCAGCCAAGATCTCGCCAGGAACTATGGCTACACCTTC. This translates into CVSSQDLARNYGYTF.

The DNA for the CDR3 is TGTGCCAGCAGGCTCACAGGGTCGTGGACTGAAGCTTTCTTT. This encodes CASRLTGSWTEAFF. This chain links TRBV6-1 with TRBJ1-1; D is possibly TRBD1 (6 bases). Trimming cost V 6 bases and J 5 bases, with 16 bases left between them. CDR1 MNHNS and CDR2 SASEGT come from the germline V gene. This CDR3 spans 14 amino acids.

The genes are TRBV16 and TRBJ1-1, with D possibly being TRBD1 (5 bases). The CDR3 is 15 residues long. Germline V lookup: CDR1 KGHSY, CDR2 FQNENV. Trimming left V 0 bases short and J 1 base short, with 9 bases between. CDR3 nucleotides: TGTGCCAGCAGCCAATCGGGGCCTCCGAACACTGAAGCTTTCTTT. It is translated as CASSQSGPPNTEAFF.

This chain links TRBV4-2 with TRBJ2-2, with a tentative D call TRBD1 (5 bases). This CDR3 region has 15 residues. Between the trimmed V and J ends, which lost 3 bases and 3 bases, there was a span of 11 bases. Germline V gene lookup returns CDR1 LGHNA and CDR2 YNFKEQ. The CDR3 DNA reads TGTGCCAGCAGCCACCCAGGGCGACACACCGGGGAGCTGTTTTTT. Translation gives CASSHPGRHTGELFF.

Note on this clone: One junction end does not reproduce the germline sequence, and a read error may be involved. This chain joins TRBV7-7 and TRBJ2-2, with D tentatively TRBD2 (6 bases). The germline gives CDR1 SSHAT, CDR2 FNYEAQ (reference sequence). The CDR3 sequence is 15 residues long. The CDR3 DNA reads TGTGCTAGCAGCTCCGGGACTGGGAACACCGGGGAGCTGTTTTTT. The encoded protein is CASSSGTGNTGELFF.

The chain has TRBV7-2 and TRBJ2-1, with 7 bases that match TRBD2. J was trimmed by 5 bases and V by 5 bases; bases with no gene match: 6. CDR1 is SGHTA and CDR2 is FQGNSA in the germline V gene. The CDR3 extends over 14 amino acids. The CDR3: CASSNPGGNNEQFF. CDR3 sequence (DNA): TGTGCCAGCAGCAACCCGGGGGGTAACAATGAGCAGTTCTTC.

The chain couples TRBV29-1 to TRBJ2-7; D perhaps matches TRBD1 (5 bases). With 0 bases removed from V and 4 bases from J, the gap between germline ends came to 13 bases. This CDR3 has 14 amino acids. The V gene's germline CDR1 is SQVTM and CDR2 ANQGSEA. The CDR3 DNA sequence: TGCAGCGTTGAAGATTGGCAGGGCGAATACGAGCAGTACTTC. Protein sequence: CSVEDWQGEYEQYF.